Below are 30 T cell receptor beta chains sequenced from a single sample in a study of CD8 T cells in ankylosing spondylitis. TCRdb independently ran MiXCR on the 5' RACE reads; one entry per CDR3 protein. Among about 240,000 distinct CDR3 sequences listed, roughly 8.6% were seen once. Sequenced material: blood, either unsorted or a sorted T cell fraction (not recorded which). The receptors stem from a male donor with ankylosing spondylitis or in good health (not recorded which).

The table lists this clonotype with many counts. The chain employs TRBV2 and TRBJ1-5; 7 nucleotides line up with TRBD1. With V trimmed by 4 bases and J by 3 bases, 6 bases remained unmatched. Germline CDR1 is SNHLY and CDR2 is FYNNEI. This CDR3 contains 15 residues. In DNA, the CDR3 is TGTGCCAGCAGTGGTGACAGGGCCAACAATCAGCCCCAGCATTTT. Its translation is CASSGDRANNQPQHF.

This clonotype was detected a few times. V is TRBV6-4 and J is TRBJ2-3, with TRBD2 matching over 8 bases. J gave up 1 base and V 3 bases, and 0 bases lay outside the gene matches. From germline, CDR1 is MRHNA and CDR2 SNTAGT. CDR3 size: 14 residues. As DNA, the CDR3 is TGTGCCAGCAGTGAGGGACTAGGCACAGATACGCAGTATTTT. Protein product: CASSEGLGTDTQYF.

Ten or more counts support this clonotype. The rearrangement joins TRBV20-1 to TRBJ1-3; D is undetermined. The germline gives CDR1 DFQATT, CDR2 SNEGSKA (reference sequence). With 0 bases removed from V and 8 bases from J, the gap between germline ends came to 11 bases. The CDR3 runs to 13 residues. DNA of the CDR3: TGCAGTGCTAGAGATATAGTGGGAGACACCATATATTTT. Its protein product is CSARDIVGDTIYF.

This clonotype was observed at least ten times. The rearrangement uses TRBV5-5 and TRBJ2-2; 13 bases agree with TRBD2. This CDR3 has 18 amino acids. Trimming at V came to 5 bases and at J to 6 bases, leaving 13 bases not matched to a gene. Germline V gives CDR1 SGHKS, CDR2 YYEKEE (reference sequence). The CDR3 DNA sequence: TGTGCCAGCAGTCGGACTAGCGGGAGCCTAATCCAAGCCGGGGAGCTGTTTTTT. Protein: CASSRTSGSLIQAGELFF.

The J gene is TRBJ2-3, the V gene TRBV20-1, with a possible D match to TRBD1 (5 bases). Germline CDR1 DFQATT, CDR2 SNEGSKA (reference sequence). This CDR3 is 15 amino acids long. CDR3: CSASRRVPSTDTQYF. CDR3 nucleotide sequence: TGCAGCGCGTCCCGCAGGGTTCCTTCCACAGATACGCAGTATTTT.

The rearrangement uses TRBV7-2 and TRBJ2-5; D is undetermined. CDR3 size: 14 residues. Germline loops: CDR1 SGHTA, CDR2 FQGNSA. V was pared by 3 bases and J by 1 base, with 9 bases between. The CDR3 coding sequence is TGTGCCAGCAGCTTTGGAAGCCCCCAAGAGACCCAGTACTTC. Amino acid sequence: CASSFGSPQETQYF.

The sample holds many counts of this clonotype. The CDR3 region is CASSPNTANTEAFF. CDR3 nucleotide sequence: TGTGCCAGCAGTCCAAATACAGCGAACACTGAAGCTTTCTTT. The rearrangement uses TRBV12-3 or TRBV12-4 and TRBJ1-1; D unclear. The V end was cut by 5 bases, the J end by 1 base, with 11 bases between. The CDR3 covers 14 residues.

This clonotype was counted only a few times. The V call is TRBV11-1, the J call TRBJ1-1; 7 bases line up with TRBD1. There are 15 residues in the CDR3. With 1 base clipped from V and 0 bases from J, the junction kept 2 bases outside the gene matches. Germline V gives CDR1 SGHAT, CDR2 FQDESV (reference sequence). The CDR3 DNA reads as TGTGCCAGCAGCTTAGGAGGGGGCTTGAACACTGAAGCTTTCTTT. Translation gives CASSLGGGLNTEAFF. Full variable domain (rest looked up from reference TRBV11-1 and TRBJ1-1): EAEVAQSPRYKITEKSQAVAFWCDPISGHATLYWYRQILGQGPELLVQFQDESVVDDSQLPKDRFSAERLKGVDSTLKIQPAELGDSAMYLCASSLGGGLNTEAFFGQGTRLTVV.

This clonotype was seen many times. The chain couples TRBV7-9 to TRBJ1-5, with D possibly TRBD1 on 5 matching bases. V lost 5 bases, J lost 2 bases, and 10 bases lay in between. Germline V gene sequence: CDR1 SEHNR, CDR2 FQNEAQ (reference sequence). The CDR3 runs to 14 residues. The CDR3 sequence: CASSTGGGNQPQHF. The CDR3 DNA sequence: TGTGCCAGCAGCACAGGTGGGGGCAATCAGCCCCAGCATTTT.

A few counts support this clonotype. The rearrangement links TRBV12-3 or TRBV12-4 to TRBJ1-1; no firm D call. The CDR3 is 15 residues long. Trimming stripped 7 bases from V and 3 bases from J, with 18 bases between. CDR3: CASTLEGGVDTEAFF. The CDR3 DNA sequence: TGTGCCAGCACCCTGGAGGGTGGAGTTGACACTGAAGCTTTCTTT.

This clonotype was seen repeatedly, ten times or more. The V gene is TRBV5-1, the J gene TRBJ1-6, with a tentative D call TRBD1 (6 bases). There are 16 residues in the CDR3. Deletions cut 2 bases from V and 1 base from J, with 10 bases between. The germline V gene encodes CDR1 SGHRS and CDR2 YFSETQ. The CDR3 DNA follows: TGCGCCAGCAGCTTCAGGGGAGAATCCTATAATTCACCCCTCCACTTT. It is translated as CASSFRGESYNSPLHF.

Only a few counts were recorded for this clonotype. The V gene is TRBV29-1, the J gene TRBJ2-3; 9 positions match TRBD1. This CDR3 is built from 14 residues. Germline V gene data show CDR1 as SQVTM and CDR2 as ANQGSEA. Trimming at V came to 5 bases and at J to 2 bases, leaving 5 bases not matched to a gene. CDR3 residues: CSVIRDRVTDTQYF. CDR3 DNA sequence: TGCAGCGTTATCCGGGACAGGGTCACAGATACGCAGTATTTT.

This clonotype has at least ten counts. The rearrangement joins TRBV20-1 to TRBJ1-1, with D unclear. Trimming took 0 bases from V and 0 from J, leaving 8 bases between them. The CDR3 sequence is 14 residues long. Germline CDR1 is DFQATT and CDR2 is SNEGSKA (reference sequence). The CDR3 here is CSARDPLMNTEAFF. CDR3 DNA sequence: TGCAGTGCTAGAGATCCCCTCATGAACACTGAAGCTTTCTTT.

There are a few counts of this clonotype. The J gene is TRBJ1-1, the V gene TRBV19, with a possible D match to TRBD1 (6 bases). CDR1 and CDR2 from the germline V gene are LNHDA and SQIVND (reference sequence). The V gene lost 8 bases and the J gene lost 4 bases, with 11 bases spanning the gap. The CDR3 is 12 amino acids. DNA of the CDR3: TGTGCCAGTGCAGACAGGACCACTGAAGCTTTCTTT. Encoded protein: CASADRTTEAFF.

This clonotype showed up just a few times. V gene TRBV29-1 combines with J gene TRBJ1-1, with D unclear. Trimming took 6 bases from V and 4 from J, leaving 6 bases between them. The germline V gene has CDR1 SQVTM and CDR2 ANQGSEA. This CDR3 has 10 residues. This CDR3 reads CSVAVTEAFF. The CDR3 DNA follows: TGCAGCGTGGCCGTCACTGAAGCTTTCTTT.

This clonotype was counted ten times or more. This chain links TRBV2 with TRBJ2-5; TRBD2 aligns across 13 bases. After removal of 11 bases from V and 5 bases from J, the junction contained 11 bases not matched to a gene. Germline V lookup: CDR1 SNHLY, CDR2 FYNNEI. The CDR3 contains 15 residues. CDR3 residues: CAGGLAGVLGETQYF. CDR3 nucleotide sequence: TGTGCCGGTGGACTAGCGGGGGTCCTAGGGGAGACCCAGTACTTC.

The table lists this clonotype with many counts. The rearrangement uses TRBV11-2 and TRBJ2-1; 9 bases match TRBD2. CDR3 size: 15 residues. The V and J ends lost 5 bases and 9 bases, in that order; junction bases with no gene match: 11. CDR1 and CDR2 (germline): SGHAT, FQNNGV. The CDR3 DNA reads as TGTGCCAGCAGCCCCCCGGGTAGCGGGAGCGGTGAGCAGTTCTTC. This codes for CASSPPGSGSGEQFF.

This clonotype was counted ten times or more. Compared with germline, one end of the junction differs, possibly owing to a read error. The chain uses TRBV7-3 and TRBJ1-1; possibly TRBD1 for D (5 bases). Germline CDR1 and CDR2: SGHTA and FQGTGA. CDR3 size: 15 residues. CDR3 amino acids: CASSPTGTPNSEAFF. CDR3 bases: TGTGCCAGCAGCCCAACCGGGACCCCGAACTCTGAAGCTTTCTTT.

This chain uses TRBV6-1 with TRBJ2-5; D not certain. The length of the CDR3 is 14 residues. The germline CDR1 and CDR2 sequences are MNHNS and SASEGT. Trimming pared 1 base from V and 4 bases from J, leaving 10 bases between. Here the CDR3 reads CASSEGPTPETQYF. The DNA for the CDR3 is TGTGCCAGCAGTGAAGGGCCTACTCCAGAGACCCAGTACTTC.

At least ten counts were recorded for this clonotype. The chain employs TRBV10-3 and TRBJ2-5; tentatively, D is TRBD1 (6 bases). The V end was cut by 3 bases, the J end by 6 bases, with 14 bases between. Germline lookup yields CDR1 ENHRY and CDR2 SYGVKD. The CDR3 contains 14 residues. The CDR3: CAISDGQLGKTQYF. The CDR3 DNA reads TGTGCCATCAGTGATGGACAGCTGGGAAAGACCCAGTACTTC.

This clonotype has more than one count but fewer than ten. The rearrangement joins TRBV4-2 to TRBJ2-6; 9 bases line up with TRBD1. Germline CDR1 LGHNA, CDR2 YNFKEQ. The junction had 6 bases not matched to a gene; V was cut back by 2 bases and J by 4 bases. This CDR3 has 17 amino acids. CDR3 residues: CASSQTGQGYGANVLTF. The DNA of the CDR3 is TGTGCCAGCAGCCAAACGGGACAGGGTTACGGGGCCAACGTCCTGACTTTC.

This clonotype was counted only a few times. The gene calls are TRBV27 and TRBJ2-1; D might be TRBD1 (6 bases). Germline values: CDR1 MNHEY, CDR2 SMNVEV (reference sequence). There are 18 residues in the CDR3. The V gene lost 3 bases and the J gene lost 3 bases, with 21 bases spanning the gap. The DNA for the CDR3 is TGTGCCAGCAGTTTCCCTATGGGACATAACTTACTCTACAATGAGCAGTTCTTC. It codes for CASSFPMGHNLLYNEQFF.

V is TRBV7-9 and J is TRBJ2-3; D gene uncertain. The CDR3 covers 15 residues. V gave up 7 bases and J gave up 0 bases, with 14 bases separating them. Germline-derived CDR1 and CDR2 are SEHNR and FQNEAQ (reference sequence). CDR3 amino acids: CASNPNGVSTDTQYF. CDR3 DNA: TGTGCCAGCAACCCAAATGGGGTGAGCACAGATACGCAGTATTTT.

The chain employs TRBV7-2 and TRBJ1-1, with D possibly TRBD1 on 5 matching bases. The CDR3 has 13 residues. Germline lookup yields CDR1 SGHTA and CDR2 FQGNSA. V was shortened by 3 bases and J by 4 bases, with 9 bases between the two germline ends. The CDR3 sequence: CASSFEGRTEAFF. In DNA form, the CDR3 reads TGTGCCAGCAGCTTTGAGGGACGCACTGAAGCTTTCTTT. The full variable domain, completed using reference TRBV7-2 and TRBJ1-1, is GAGVSQSPSNKVTEKGKDVELRCDPISGHTALYWYRQSLGQGLEFLIYFQGNSAPDKSGLPSDRFSAERTGGSVSTLTIQRTQQEDSAVYLCASSFEGRTEAFFGQGTRLTVV.

The sample holds many counts of this clonotype. The rearrangement uses TRBV5-1 and TRBJ2-6; D is uncertain. V dropped 7 bases and J dropped 0 bases, with 14 bases sitting between them. This CDR3 has 16 amino acids. From germline, CDR1 is SGHRS and CDR2 YFSETQ. CDR3 coding DNA: TGCGCCAGCCGGCCCCAACCTAACTCTGGGGCCAACGTCCTGACTTTC. It specifies CASRPQPNSGANVLTF.

This clonotype appeared many times. This chain uses TRBV11-2 with TRBJ2-3; 7 bases agree with TRBD2. From germline, CDR1 is SGHAT and CDR2 FQNNGV. The CDR3 loop spans 14 amino acids. V dropped 1 base and J dropped 5; count of bases not matched to a gene: 3. The CDR3: CASSLVGGRDTQYF. The DNA for the CDR3 is TGTGCCAGCAGCTTAGTCGGGGGGAGAGATACGCAGTATTTT. Complete variable domain (other parts from reference TRBV11-2 and TRBJ2-3): EAGVAQSPRYKIIEKRQSVAFWCNPISGHATLYWYQQILGQGPKLLIQFQNNGVVDDSQLPKDRFSAERLKGVDSTLKIQPAKLEDSAVYLCASSLVGGRDTQYFGPGTRLTVL.

The rearrangement links TRBV18 to TRBJ2-7; 10 nucleotides match TRBD1. Germline loops: CDR1 KGHSH, CDR2 LQKENI. The J segment lost 2 bases and the V segment lost 5 bases, leaving 3 bases of the junction unmatched. The CDR3 sequence is 14 residues long. CDR3 residues: CASSGTGAPYEQYF. CDR3 DNA sequence: TGTGCCAGCTCAGGGACAGGGGCTCCCTACGAGCAGTACTTC.

To note about this clonotype: One end of the junction does not line up with germline, which may come from a read error. The CDR3 DNA follows: TGTGCTAGCAGCCAAGGACAGGGTGGGGAGCAGTACTTC. Its protein product is CASSQGQGGEQYF. The V and J genes are TRBV7-7 and TRBJ2-7; 8 bases are shared with TRBD1. CDR3 size: 13 residues. CDR1 and CDR2 (germline): SSHAT, FNYEAQ (reference sequence).

This clonotype was observed many times. V is TRBV10-2 and J is TRBJ2-7; D might be TRBD2 (6 bases). Germline values: CDR1 WSHSY, CDR2 SAAADI. This CDR3 spans 14 amino acids. Deletions cut 3 bases from V and 1 base from J, with 10 bases between. The CDR3 is CASSDGRESYEQYF. In DNA, the CDR3 is TGCGCCAGCAGTGATGGTCGGGAGTCCTACGAGCAGTACTTC.

Ten or more counts support this clonotype. J is TRBJ2-1 and V is TRBV5-5, with 7 positions matching TRBD2. The germline V gene encodes CDR1 SGHKS and CDR2 YYEKEE (reference sequence). Losses at the gene ends were 0 bases for V and 5 bases for J; bases not matched to a gene: 8. This CDR3 contains 16 residues. DNA of the CDR3: TGTGCCAGCAGCTTGGCGGCGGGACTAACGAACAATGAGCAGTTCTTC. Protein sequence: CASSLAAGLTNNEQFF.